These 18 T cell receptor beta chains came from one sample sequenced in a study of breast tumors, draining lymph nodes, adjacent tissues. Each CDR3 protein is one row after TCRdb ran MiXCR on the multiplex PCR reads. This repertoire shows 100,000 or so distinct CDR3 sequences, roughly 20% found once; its top ten account for approximately 1.2%. Samples came from axillary lymph nodes draining the breast cancer. Sequencing was done on a sample of axillary lymph node tissue. All receptors derive from a female donor with breast cancer. Some clones in this sample may be carry-over from other donors' samples.

There are many counts of this clonotype. The chain employs TRBV29-1 and TRBJ1-2; the match to TRBD1 covers 7 bases. With V trimmed by 4 bases and J by 3 bases, 2 bases remained unmatched. The CDR3 length is 12 residues. Germline-derived CDR1 and CDR2 are SQVTM and ANQGSEA. The CDR3 DNA is TGCAGCGTTGCAGGGGGAGACTATGGCTACACCTTC. This encodes CSVAGGDYGYTF.

This clonotype was seen more than once but under ten times. The rearrangement joins TRBV5-1 to TRBJ1-4; 7 nucleotides agree with TRBD1. The CDR3 spans 18 residues. The germline V gene has CDR1 SGHRS and CDR2 YFSETQ. V dropped 2 bases and J dropped 4; count of bases not matched to a gene: 14. The DNA for the CDR3 is TGCGCCAGCAGCTTCACCGGGACAGTAAACCGAAATAATGAAAAACTGTTTTTT. This encodes CASSFTGTVNRNNEKLFF.

In its sample, this clonotype was seen many times. The chain carries TRBV16 and TRBJ1-2; no firm D call. Trimming left V 2 bases short and J 4 bases short, with 11 bases between. This CDR3 comprises 14 residues. The V gene's germline CDR1 is KGHSY and CDR2 FQNENV. DNA of the CDR3: TGTGCCAGCAGCCAAGGCGGGTTGGGCTATGGCTACACCTTC. Its protein product is CASSQGGLGYGYTF. The variable domain in full, completed from reference TRBV16 and TRBJ1-2, reads GEEVAQTPKHLVRGEGQKAKLYCAPIKGHSYVFWYQQVLKNEFKFLISFQNENVFDETGMPKERFSAKCLPNSPCSLEIQATKLEDSAVYFCASSQGGLGYGYTFGSGTRLTVV.

This clonotype was seen repeatedly, ten times or more. The chain couples TRBV11-2 to TRBJ1-2, with TRBD1 identical over 7 bases. CDR3 size: 16 residues. Germline V gene lookup returns CDR1 SGHAT and CDR2 FQNNGV. J gave up 3 bases and V 6 bases, and 13 bases lay outside the gene matches. The CDR3 protein is CASSQRSGQIDYGYTF. The DNA for the CDR3 is TGTGCCAGCAGTCAGAGGTCGGGACAGATAGACTATGGCTACACCTTC.

This clonotype was counted ten times or more. This chain connects TRBV5-1 to TRBJ2-5; D possibly corresponds to TRBD1 (6 bases). V was shortened by 1 base and J by 1 base, with 11 bases between the two germline ends. Germline V lookup: CDR1 SGHRS, CDR2 YFSETQ. CDR3 length: 15 amino acids. In DNA, the CDR3 is TGCGCCAGCAGCTTGACAGGGACCATCCAAGAGACCCAGTACTTC. Amino acid sequence: CASSLTGTIQETQYF.

This clonotype was recorded at least ten times. The rearrangement uses TRBV2 and TRBJ2-5; D is possibly TRBD1 or TRBD2 (5 bases each). The germline gives CDR1 SNHLY, CDR2 FYNNEI. V lost 6 bases, J lost 2 bases, and 13 bases lay in between. The CDR3 totals 14 residues. CDR3 bases: TGTGCCAGCAGGCCTTCGGGGCTACAAGAGACCCAGTACTTC. Protein sequence: CASRPSGLQETQYF.

This clonotype has ten or more counts. The J gene is TRBJ2-3, the V gene TRBV19, with D tentatively TRBD2 (5 bases). The CDR3 has 13 amino acids. Germline V gives CDR1 LNHDA, CDR2 SQIVND (reference sequence). The V gene lost 9 bases and the J gene lost 2 bases, with 12 bases spanning the gap. The CDR3 is CASSSRDTDTQYF. CDR3 nucleotide sequence: TGTGCCAGCAGCTCCCGGGACACAGATACGCAGTATTTT.

This clonotype was counted at least ten times. The chain is built from TRBV28 and TRBJ1-5; a possible D gene is TRBD1 (6 bases). V lost 10 bases and J 4 bases, leaving 14 bases between the germline ends. This CDR3 comprises 13 residues. The germline V gene encodes CDR1 MDHEN and CDR2 SYDVKM. CDR3 loop: CATRDTLNQPQHF. The CDR3 coding sequence is TGTGCCACCCGGGACACCCTTAATCAGCCCCAGCATTTT.

This clonotype was detected ten times or more. The genes are TRBV20-1 and TRBJ2-1; D is undetermined. The germline V gene has CDR1 DFQATT and CDR2 SNEGSKA (reference sequence). The CDR3 has 11 residues. V lost 4 bases, J lost 9 bases, and 10 bases lay in between. Here the CDR3 DNA reads TGCAGTGCTACACCCTTAGGTGAGCAGTTCTTC. It translates to CSATPLGEQFF.

The V and J genes are TRBV2 and TRBJ2-7, with 7 nucleotides matching TRBD1. The V gene's germline CDR1 is SNHLY and CDR2 FYNNEI. V lost 8 bases and J lost 6; bases outside the gene matches: 10. This CDR3 spans 13 amino acids. The DNA of the CDR3 is TGTGCCAGCGCTACAGGGGAGATAGGCGAGCAGTACTTC. Its translation is CASATGEIGEQYF. Full variable domain (outside the CDR3, taken from reference TRBV2 and TRBJ2-7): EPEVTQTPSHQVTQMGQEVILRCVPISNHLYFYWYRQILGQKVEFLVSFYNNEISEKSEIFDDQFSVERPDGSNFTLKIRSTKLEDSAMYFCASATGEIGEQYFGPGTRLTVT.

To note about this clonotype: Germline and junction disagree at one end, which may indicate a read error. The rearrangement links TRBV19 to TRBJ1-6; D uncertain. CDR3 length: 15 residues. In germline, CDR1 is LNHDA, CDR2 SQIVND (reference sequence). The CDR3 spells CASGIGWQELRLLHF. For the CDR3, the DNA is TGTGCCAGTGGTATCGGATGGCAGGAACTTAGGCTCCTCCACTTT.

On this clonotype itself: An end of the junction differs from the germline gene, which may be a read error. The J gene is TRBJ2-2, the V gene TRBV2, with D perhaps TRBD2 (7 bases). The CDR3 runs to 14 residues. Germline V CDR1 and CDR2: SNHLY, FYNNEI. CDR3 sequence reads: CASTRTAISGELYF. The CDR3 DNA is TGTGCCAGCACCAGGACAGCCATCAGCGGGGAGCTGTATTTT.

This clonotype was counted ten times or more. The chain uses TRBV7-8 and TRBJ1-2, with D possibly matching TRBD1 (5 bases). Trimming took off 5 bases at V and 4 bases at J, with 14 bases between the two ends. CDR1 and CDR2 from the germline V gene are SGHVS and FQNEAQ. The CDR3 sequence is 14 residues long. The DNA of the CDR3 is TGTGCCAGCAGCCGGACGACAGACTTCTATGGCTACACCTTC. Protein sequence: CASSRTTDFYGYTF.

This clonotype was observed at least ten times. The chain links TRBV20-1 to TRBJ2-7, with D perhaps matching TRBD1 or TRBD2 (5 bases each). This CDR3 contains 13 residues. Trimming shortened V by 7 bases and J by 2 bases, and 15 bases separated the two germline ends. Germline assignment: CDR1 DFQATT and CDR2 SNEGSKA (reference sequence). The CDR3 DNA follows: TGCAGTGGGCAGGGTGAGGGTACCTACGAGCAGTACTTC. Translation: CSGQGEGTYEQYF.

CDR3 coding DNA: TGTGCCTGGAGTCTCCCGAAAGCGAAGAACACCGGGGAGCTGTTTTTT. Translation gives CAWSLPKAKNTGELFF. This chain uses TRBV30 with TRBJ2-2, with D unclear. Germline V gene lookup returns CDR1 GTSNPN and CDR2 SVGIG (reference sequence). The V end lost 2 bases, the J end lost 1 base, and 14 bases lay between the germline ends. This CDR3 comprises 16 residues.

The table lists this clonotype with many counts. This chain joins TRBV19 and TRBJ2-4, with D perhaps TRBD2 (5 bases). Germline lookup yields CDR1 LNHDA and CDR2 SQIVND (reference sequence). The V and J ends lost 7 bases and 4 bases respectively, with 8 bases between them. The CDR3 totals 12 residues. CDR3 sequence (DNA): TGTGCCAGTAAAACGGGGAAAAACATTCAGTACTTC. This gives the protein CASKTGKNIQYF.

The chain joins TRBV27 to TRBJ2-1; 7 positions agree with TRBD2. Germline CDR1 MNHEY, CDR2 SMNVEV (reference sequence). Unmatched junction bases numbered 3, after V lost 2 bases and J lost 2 bases. CDR3 length: 15 amino acids. The CDR3 nucleotides read TGTGCCAGCAGTTTAACGGGAGGCACCTACAATGAGCAGTTCTTC. Residues: CASSLTGGTYNEQFF.

This clonotype has ten or more counts. The chain is built from TRBV14 and TRBJ1-2, with unresolved D. The CDR3 has 13 amino acids. The germline gives CDR1 SGHDN, CDR2 FVKESK. Trimming pared 0 bases from V and 8 bases from J, leaving 10 bases between. The chain's CDR3 is CASSQDWGAGYTF. As DNA, the CDR3 is TGTGCCAGCAGCCAAGATTGGGGTGCAGGCTACACCTTC.